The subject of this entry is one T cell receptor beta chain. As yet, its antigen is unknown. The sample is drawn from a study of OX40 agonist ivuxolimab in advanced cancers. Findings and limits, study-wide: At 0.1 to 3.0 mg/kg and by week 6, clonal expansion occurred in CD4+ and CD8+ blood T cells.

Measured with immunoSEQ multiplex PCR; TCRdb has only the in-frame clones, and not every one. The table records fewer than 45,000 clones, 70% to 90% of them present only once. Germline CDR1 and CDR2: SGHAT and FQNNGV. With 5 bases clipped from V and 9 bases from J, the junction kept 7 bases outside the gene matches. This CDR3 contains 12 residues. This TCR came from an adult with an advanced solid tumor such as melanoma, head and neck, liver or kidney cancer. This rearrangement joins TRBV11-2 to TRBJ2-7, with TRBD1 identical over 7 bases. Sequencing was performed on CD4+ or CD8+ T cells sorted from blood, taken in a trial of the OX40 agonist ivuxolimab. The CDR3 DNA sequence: TGTGCCAGCAGCCAGGGGGTCAGCGGGCAGTACTTC. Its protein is CASSQGVSGQYF.